This is a list of T cell receptor beta chains from one sample in a study of blood T cell repertoires in COVID-19. TCRdb keeps only in-frame clones here, not all; method: immunoSEQ multiplex PCR. The data contain 350,000 or so clones, around 89% of them singletons. The sequencing sample was made of peripheral blood. These TCRs come from a woman under 40 with COVID-19, enrolled during active disease. The CDR3 runs from the conserved cysteine through the conserved F or W. The D gene is left open where the match is weak. Some rows have no size entry. The others give once, few or many, or a class for an expanded clone.

clone size	V gene	J gene	D gene	CDR3 protein	CDR3 DNA
.	TRBV7-9	TRBJ2-2	TRBD1	CAGSRTGTSTGELFF	TGTGCCGGCTCCCGGACAGGGACGAGCACCGGGGAGCTGTTTTTT
.	TRBV9	TRBJ1-4	.	CASSVAGRGDEKLFF	TGTGCCAGCAGCGTAGCCGGCCGGGGGGATGAAAAACTGTTTTTT
.	TRBV19	TRBJ1-2	TRBD1	CASSIRGTDGYTF	TGTGCCAGTAGTATACGGGGGACAGATGGCTACACCTTC
.	TRBV6-5	TRBJ1-6	.	CASSPYRGTLHF	TGTGCCAGCAGTCCCTATCGGGGTACCCTCCACTTT
.	TRBV6-5	TRBJ1-3	.	CASSYRGGSGNTIYF	TGTGCCAGCAGTTACCGAGGGGGCTCTGGAAACACCATATATTTT
.	TRBV19	TRBJ1-1	.	CGSGNTEAFF	TGTGGTAGCGGTAACACTGAAGCTTTCTTT
.	TRBV5-4	TRBJ2-3	TRBD2	CASSSGGAEYTDTQYF	TGTGCCAGCAGCTCGGGGGGGGCAGAATACACAGATACGCAGTATTTT
.	TRBV4-1	TRBJ2-7	TRBD2	CASSQVLAGGPMGEQYF	TGCGCCAGCAGCCAAGTTCTAGCGGGGGGCCCTATGGGGGAGCAGTACTTC
.	TRBV5-1	TRBJ2-7	TRBD1	CASRPSGTGSYEQYF	TGCGCCAGCAGGCCGTCCGGGACAGGGTCCTACGAGCAGTACTTC
.	TRBV5-1	TRBJ2-3	.	CASSARDTQYF	TGCGCCAGCAGCGCTAGGGATACGCAGTATTTT
.	TRBV28	TRBJ1-6	.	CASSFGGSYNSPLHF	TGTGCCAGCAGTTTCGGGGGCTCCTATAATTCACCCCTCCACTTT
few	TRBV7-2	TRBJ1-4	.	CASSSSGRDEKLFF	TGTGCCAGCAGCTCCTCAGGCAGAGATGAAAAACTGTTTTTT
.	TRBV6-5	TRBJ1-2	.	CASRNTYGKGDGYTF	TGTGCCAGCAGGAATACCTATGGCAAGGGGGATGGCTACACCTTC
once	TRBV11-3	TRBJ2-2	TRBD1	CASSTSDRGLSTGELFF	TGTGCCAGCAGCACCTCTGACAGGGGGCTAAGCACCGGGGAGCTGTTTTTT
once	TRBV5-1	TRBJ1-3	TRBD1	CASSLDRRDRADGNTIYF	TGCGCCAGCAGCTTGGATCGCCGGGACAGGGCTGATGGAAACACCATATATTTT
.	TRBV5-4	TRBJ1-6	.	CASSLDRRLTDSYNSPLHF	TGTGCCAGCAGCTTGGACAGGCGACTCACCGACTCCTATAATTCACCCCTCCACTTT
.	TRBV2	TRBJ2-1	TRBD1	CASFPGQSYNEQFF	TGTGCCAGCTTTCCGGGACAGTCCTACAATGAGCAGTTCTTC
.	TRBV27	TRBJ1-5	.	CASSQANNQPQHF	TGTGCCAGCAGTCAGGCGAACAATCAGCCCCAGCATTTT
.	TRBV11-3	TRBJ1-3	.	CASRIDGGVSGNTIYF	TGTGCCAGCAGAATCGACGGGGGAGTCTCTGGAAACACCATATATTTT
.	TRBV7-9	TRBJ2-3	TRBD1	CASSPTGPADTQYF	TGTGCCAGCAGCCCGACAGGGCCCGCAGATACGCAGTATTTT
.	TRBV11-2	TRBJ1-2	.	CASSPLSSGVYGYTF	TGTGCCAGCAGCCCCCTCAGTTCAGGGGTTTATGGCTACACCTTC
.	TRBV6-5	TRBJ2-1	.	CATQEGGRVNEQFF	TGTGCCACCCAAGAGGGGGGGCGCGTCAATGAGCAGTTCTTC
.	TRBV4-1	TRBJ2-1	.	CASKHGGNEQFF	TGCGCCAGCAAACACGGGGGAAATGAGCAGTTCTTC
.	TRBV7-2	TRBJ1-1	TRBD1	CASSLGQRTEAFF	TGTGCCAGCAGCTTGGGACAGAGGACTGAAGCTTTCTTT
.	TRBV7-7	TRBJ2-2	.	CASSLYGLDTGELFF	TGTGCTAGCAGCTTATACGGGTTAGACACCGGGGAGCTGTTTTTT
.	TRBV5-1	TRBJ2-1	TRBD2	CASSPRGGKTYNEQFF	TGCGCCAGCAGTCCGCGCGGGGGTAAAACCTACAATGAGCAGTTCTTC
few	TRBV28	TRBJ1-3	TRBD1	CASSLGGQGFLSGNTIYF	TGTGCCAGCAGTTTAGGGGGACAGGGTTTTCTAAGCGGAAACACCATATATTTT
once	TRBV3-1/TRBV3-2	TRBJ1-1	TRBD1	CASLGDFSGQGPSDTEAFF	TGTGCCAGCTTGGGGGATTTTTCGGGACAGGGGCCTTCGGACACTGAAGCTTTCTTT
.	TRBV4-3	TRBJ2-2	.	CASSQVERLELFF	TGCGCCAGCAGCCAAGTAGAACGGTTGGAGCTGTTTTTT